The source of this T cell receptor beta chain is a study of early stage breast cancer tumors. Findings and caveats of the study: Comparing each tissue with blood distinguished tumor from normal in about 85% of the 16 patients.

CDR1 SGHTA and CDR2 FQGNSA come from the germline V gene. The V end was cut by 8 bases, the J end by 0 bases, with 8 bases between. The CDR3 covers 13 residues. The protocol was immunoSEQ multiplex PCR, while the TCRdb copy is restricted to in-frame clones and leaves out a portion. In the table there are about 7,900 clones, approximately 62% of which are singletons. As for this clone: Its matching antigen is unknown.

This TCR was recovered from a person aged 65 to 85 with breast cancer. Specimen: breast tumor tissue. V and J are TRBV7-2 and TRBJ1-5; no firm D call. CDR3 protein: CASGSYSNQPQHF. In nucleotides, the CDR3 is TGTGCCAGCGGGAGTTATAGCAATCAGCCCCAGCATTTT.